Ten or more counts support the clone carrying this T cell receptor beta chain. This sample is part of a study of Graves' ophthalmopathy and Graves' hyperthyroidism. Amplification of the TCR beta CDR3 regions used RNA transcripts (as template). After a first-round RT-PCR with HTBI primers, a second-round multiplex PCR was run. TCRdb re-called the multiplex PCR reads through MiXCR, storing one row per CDR3 protein. Of almost 400,000 distinct CDR3 sequences listed, around 16% are singletons. Per germline, CDR1 MDHEN and CDR2 SYDVKM. CDR3 length: 16 amino acids. V trimming: 6 bases; J trimming: 6 bases; junction bases outside the gene matches: 13.

Sequenced material: peripheral blood. The gene calls are TRBV28 and TRBJ2-1; 8 bases fit TRBD1. The origin of this receptor is a woman aged 18-29 years with Graves' ophthalmopathy. Here the CDR3 reads CASRTRRTGTSNEQFF. The CDR3 region has the DNA TGTGCCAGCAGGACCCGTCGGACAGGGACCTCCAATGAGCAGTTCTTC.